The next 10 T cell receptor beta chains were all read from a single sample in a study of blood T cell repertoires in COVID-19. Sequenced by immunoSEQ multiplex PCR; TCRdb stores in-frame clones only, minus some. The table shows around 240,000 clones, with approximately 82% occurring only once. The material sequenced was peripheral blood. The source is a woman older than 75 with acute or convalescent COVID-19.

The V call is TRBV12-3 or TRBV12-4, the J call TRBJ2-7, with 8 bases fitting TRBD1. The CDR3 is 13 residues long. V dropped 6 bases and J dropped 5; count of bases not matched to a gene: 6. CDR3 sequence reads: CASSRTGINEQYF. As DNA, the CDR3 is TGTGCCAGCAGCCGGACAGGGATAAACGAGCAGTACTTC.

The DNA of the CDR3 is TGTGCCAGCAGGAGACAGGGGGTAAACACTGAAGCTTTCTTT. It specifies CASRRQGVNTEAFF. The chain joins TRBV2 to TRBJ1-1; TRBD1 matches at 9 bases. Germline CDR1 is SNHLY and CDR2 is FYNNEI. V lost 6 bases and J lost 2; bases outside the gene matches: 4. CDR3 size: 14 residues.

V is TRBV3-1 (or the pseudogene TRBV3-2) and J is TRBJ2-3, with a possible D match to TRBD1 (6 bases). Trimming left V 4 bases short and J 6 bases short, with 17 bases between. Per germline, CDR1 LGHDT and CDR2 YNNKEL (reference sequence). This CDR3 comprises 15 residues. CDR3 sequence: CASSRATPQGDTQYF. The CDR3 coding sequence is TGTGCCAGCAGCCGCGCTACCCCCCAGGGGGATACGCAGTATTTT.

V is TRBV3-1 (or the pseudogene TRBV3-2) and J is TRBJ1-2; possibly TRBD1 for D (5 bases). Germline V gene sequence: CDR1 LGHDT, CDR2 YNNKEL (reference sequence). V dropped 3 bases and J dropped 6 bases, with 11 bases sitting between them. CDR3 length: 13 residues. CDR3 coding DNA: TGTGCCAGCAGCCACCTCAGGGCCGATGGCTACACCTTC. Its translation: CASSHLRADGYTF.

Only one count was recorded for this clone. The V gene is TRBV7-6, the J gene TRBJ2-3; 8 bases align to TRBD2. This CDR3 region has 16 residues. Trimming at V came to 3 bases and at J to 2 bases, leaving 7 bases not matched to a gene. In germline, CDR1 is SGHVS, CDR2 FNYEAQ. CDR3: CASSFGAGGDTDTQYF. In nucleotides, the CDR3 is TGTGCCAGCAGCTTCGGCGCGGGAGGCGACACAGATACGCAGTATTTT.

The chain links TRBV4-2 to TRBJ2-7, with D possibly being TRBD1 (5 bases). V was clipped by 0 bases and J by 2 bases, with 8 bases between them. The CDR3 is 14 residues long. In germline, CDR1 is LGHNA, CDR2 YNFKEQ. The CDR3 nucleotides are TGTGCCAGCAGCCAAGATCTCAGGGCCTACGAGCAGTACTTC. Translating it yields CASSQDLRAYEQYF.

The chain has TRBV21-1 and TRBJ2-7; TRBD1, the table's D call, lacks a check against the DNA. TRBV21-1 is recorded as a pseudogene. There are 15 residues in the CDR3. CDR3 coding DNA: TGTGCCAGCACCCCTATTCCAGGGGTCTCCTACGAGCAGTACTTC. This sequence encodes CASTPIPGVSYEQYF.

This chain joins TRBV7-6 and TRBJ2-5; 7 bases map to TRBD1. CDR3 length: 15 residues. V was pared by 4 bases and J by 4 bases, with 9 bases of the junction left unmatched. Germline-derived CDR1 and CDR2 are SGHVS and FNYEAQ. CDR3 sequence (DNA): TGTGCCAGCAGCTCGAGACAGGGTATAGGAGAGACCCAGTACTTC. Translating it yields CASSSRQGIGETQYF.

The CDR3 sequence is CASSQGQHNQPQHF. The CDR3 nucleotides read TGTGCCAGCAGCCAAGGACAGCACAATCAGCCCCAGCATTTT. This chain joins TRBV4-2 and TRBJ1-5; a weak D match, TRBD1 (5 bases). The germline V and J ends were trimmed by 1 base and 3 bases, with 7 bases remaining between them. Germline values: CDR1 LGHNA, CDR2 YNFKEQ. The CDR3 covers 14 residues.

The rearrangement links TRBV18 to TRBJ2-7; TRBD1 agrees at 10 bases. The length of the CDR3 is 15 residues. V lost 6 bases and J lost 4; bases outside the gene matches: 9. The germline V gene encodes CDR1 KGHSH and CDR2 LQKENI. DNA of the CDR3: TGTGCCAGCTCCATCCCGGGACAGGGGATTTACGAGCAGTACTTC. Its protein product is CASSIPGQGIYEQYF.